The clone carrying this T cell receptor beta chain was recorded once. The CDR3 contains 14 residues. Germline CDR1 reads SEHNR; CDR2 reads FQNEAQ (reference sequence). Trimming removed 7 bases from V and 0 bases from J, with 13 bases in between. The sample is drawn from a study of OX40 agonist ivuxolimab in advanced cancers. The method was immunoSEQ multiplex PCR; TCRdb's version includes in-frame clones alone and lacks a portion of them. The sample includes just under 20,000 clones, about 80% of them seen just once. The chain uses TRBV7-9 and TRBJ2-7; maybe TRBD1 (5 bases). This material consisted of CD4+ or CD8+ T cells sorted from blood, taken in a trial of the OX40 agonist ivuxolimab. The source is an adult with an advanced solid tumor such as melanoma, head and neck, liver or kidney cancer. The CDR3 DNA reads as TGTGCCAGCAAGGGGATATTCGACTCCTACGAGCAGTACTTC. Its translation is CASKGIFDSYEQYF.